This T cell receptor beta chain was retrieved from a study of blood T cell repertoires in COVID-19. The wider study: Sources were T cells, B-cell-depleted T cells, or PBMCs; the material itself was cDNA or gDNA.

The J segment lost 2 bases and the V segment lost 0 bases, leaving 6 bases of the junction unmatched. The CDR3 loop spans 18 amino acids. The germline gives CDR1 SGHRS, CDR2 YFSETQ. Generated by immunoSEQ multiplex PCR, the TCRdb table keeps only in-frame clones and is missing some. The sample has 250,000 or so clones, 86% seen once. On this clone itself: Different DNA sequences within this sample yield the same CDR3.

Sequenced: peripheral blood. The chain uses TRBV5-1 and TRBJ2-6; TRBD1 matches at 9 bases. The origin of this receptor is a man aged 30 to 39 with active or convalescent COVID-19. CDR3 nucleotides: TGCGCCAGCAGCTTGGCCGGGACAGGGAGTCCTGGGGCCAACGTCCTGACTTTC. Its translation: CASSLAGTGSPGANVLTF.